This TCR beta chain stems from a study of spatial heterogeneity in lung cancer. The time point was: sample taken at primary tumor resection. The donors, 72 patients with untreated early-stage non-small cell lung cancer, provided the samples. Material for sequencing was whole RNA from tumor, nontumor lung or frozen PBMC, left unsorted. In TCRdb, the 5' RACE reads were re-called with MiXCR into one record per CDR3 protein. The sample gives 2,500 to 4,000 distinct CDR3 sequences, 2.5% to 4% of which show up once; approximately 15% is in the top ten. CDR1 and CDR2 (germline): SGHAT, FQNNGV. The CDR3 length is 15 residues. V shed 8 bases, J shed 4 bases, and the junction held 9 bases outside the gene matches. Study-wide points: Of tumor T cells, an estimated coverage of approximately 7% was reached for alpha chains and roughly 13% for beta chains. For expanded intratumoral alpha and beta TCRs, counts tracked tumor mutation counts.

This clonotype is judged medium-sized. Its target is unknown. This chain joins TRBV11-2 and TRBJ2-2; 8 nucleotides agree with TRBD1. This TCR was recovered from a male donor with early-stage non-small cell lung cancer. Sequenced here: lung tumor tissue, sampled at surgery. The CDR3 protein is CASRRTGGTTGELFF. DNA of the CDR3: TGTGCCAGCCGAAGAACAGGGGGTACCACCGGGGAGCTGTTTTTT.